The 18 T cell receptor beta chains below were found in one sample sequenced in a study of T cell responses to AZD1222 COVID-19 vaccine. Data came from immunoSEQ multiplex PCR; TCRdb stores just in-frame clones and leaves some out. This sample yields over 15,000 clones, of which approximately 90% are seen a single time; 2.9% belongs to the top ten. The material sequenced was peripheral blood, taken 28 days after the second AZD1222 dose. These receptors were obtained from an adult who received the AZD1222 COVID-19 vaccine.

The rearrangement links TRBV7-9 to TRBJ2-3; weak D call: TRBD2 (6 bases). Germline-derived CDR1 and CDR2 are SEHNR and FQNEAQ (reference sequence). This CDR3 is 14 amino acids long. The V and J ends lost 8 bases and 3 bases respectively, with 15 bases between them. The CDR3 reads CASLDGGGTDTQYF. For the CDR3, the DNA is TGTGCCAGCCTCGACGGGGGTGGGACAGATACGCAGTATTTT.

The chain employs TRBV7-3 and TRBJ2-3; weak D call: TRBD2 (7 bases). This CDR3 is built from 16 residues. Between the trimmed V and J ends, which lost 5 bases and 5 bases, there was a span of 20 bases. Germline V gives CDR1 SGHTA, CDR2 FQGTGA. CDR3 DNA sequence: TGTGCCAGCAGCGCCGCCCTAGGAGGGGGGGGAGATACGCAGTATTTT. It is translated as CASSAALGGGGDTQYF.

This chain joins TRBV27 and TRBJ1-4; possible D gene TRBD1, 5 bases. This CDR3 spans 15 amino acids. V was clipped by 0 bases and J by 5 bases, with 10 bases between them. Germline CDR1 MNHEY, CDR2 SMNVEV (reference sequence). This chain's CDR3 is CASSLSAGLNEKLFF. The CDR3 DNA reads as TGTGCCAGCAGTTTATCAGCAGGGTTGAATGAAAAACTGTTTTTT.

The chain employs TRBV28 and TRBJ2-3; TRBD2 agrees at 12 bases. The germline V gene has CDR1 MDHEN and CDR2 SYDVKM. J was trimmed by 3 bases and V by 5 bases; bases with no gene match: 3. The CDR3 extends over 15 amino acids. This chain's CDR3 is CASSITSGRTDTQYF. In DNA form, the CDR3 reads TGTGCCAGCAGTATCACTAGCGGGAGGACAGATACGCAGTATTTT.

The rearrangement joins TRBV28 to TRBJ2-7, with 14 bases lining up with TRBD2. The CDR3 consists of 18 residues. V dropped 4 bases and J dropped 4; count of bases not matched to a gene: 12. Per the germline V gene, CDR1 is MDHEN and CDR2 is SYDVKM. DNA for the CDR3: TGTGCCAGCAGTTCGTCGACTAGCGGGAGGGCCGCTGAATACGAGCAGTACTTC. Translated, it gives CASSSSTSGRAAEYEQYF.

The CDR3 DNA sequence: TGTGCCAGCTCGTTATGGGGGGGGTTGAGTCAGCCCCAGCATTTT. Translation gives CASSLWGGLSQPQHF. The chain has TRBV18 and TRBJ1-5; perhaps TRBD1 as D (5 bases). The V end lost 6 bases, the J end lost 6 bases, and 18 bases lay between the germline ends. This CDR3 is built from 15 residues. Germline V gene data show CDR1 as KGHSH and CDR2 as LQKENI.

The CDR3 protein is CASCPENTGELFF. The DNA of the CDR3 is TGTGCCAGCTGCCCGGAGAACACCGGGGAGCTGTTTTTT. V is TRBV9 and J is TRBJ2-2, with unresolved D. Germline loops: CDR1 SGDLS, CDR2 YYNGEE. This CDR3 is 13 amino acids long. V was clipped by 7 bases and J by 1 base, with 8 bases between them.

This chain uses TRBV2 with TRBJ2-2; D not resolved. The CDR3 totals 15 residues. V shed 6 bases and J shed 1 base, with 12 bases lying between them. Germline loops: CDR1 SNHLY, CDR2 FYNNEI. DNA of the CDR3: TGTGCCAGCAGGAATTGGCAGAGGAACACCGGGGAGCTGTTTTTT. Residues: CASRNWQRNTGELFF.

The CDR3 sequence is CASSEGWGSTDTQYF. The CDR3 DNA is TGTGCCAGCAGTGAAGGGTGGGGCTCCACAGATACGCAGTATTTT. The chain has TRBV6-1 and TRBJ2-3, with D possibly TRBD1 on 5 matching bases. This CDR3 has 15 residues. The V end was cut by 1 base, the J end by 2 bases, with 10 bases between. The germline gives CDR1 MNHNS, CDR2 SASEGT.

This clone came up once. The chain employs TRBV28 and TRBJ2-7; no firm D call. The CDR3 contains 15 residues. The V gene's germline CDR1 is MDHEN and CDR2 SYDVKM. With 7 bases removed from V and 4 bases from J, the gap between germline ends came to 20 bases. The CDR3 reads CASTSRKGTRYEQYF. The CDR3, as DNA: TGTGCCAGCACCTCCCGCAAGGGTACAAGGTACGAGCAGTACTTC.

V is TRBV18 and J is TRBJ1-6, with a tentative D call TRBD1 (5 bases). In germline, CDR1 is KGHSH, CDR2 LQKENI. This CDR3 contains 16 residues. The V gene lost 0 bases and the J gene lost 7 bases, with 13 bases spanning the gap. The CDR3 region is CASSPPGVRGNSPLHF. The DNA of the CDR3 is TGTGCCAGCTCACCACCGGGAGTGAGGGGAAATTCACCCCTCCACTTT.

For the CDR3, the DNA is TGCGCCAGCACCACCCCCAGGCCCAGCTCCAATAATGGGACCGGGGAGCTGTTTTTT. It yields the protein CASTTPRPSSNNGTGELFF. This chain joins TRBV23-1 and TRBJ2-2; D uncertain. TRBV23-1 counts as an open reading frame of uncertain function. V was pared by 7 bases and J by 5 bases, with 29 bases between. The CDR3 is made up of 19 amino acids.

This clone was found a few times. The rearrangement joins TRBV11-3 to TRBJ2-2; 7 nucleotides agree with TRBD1. Germline CDR1 SGHNT, CDR2 YENEEA. V dropped 2 bases and J dropped 7; count of bases not matched to a gene: 4. The CDR3 has 14 amino acids. CDR3 sequence reads: CASSLYGDSGELFF. DNA for the CDR3: TGTGCCAGCAGCTTATACGGGGACAGCGGGGAGCTGTTTTTT.

The chain employs TRBV6-4 and TRBJ2-2, with 9 bases lining up with TRBD2. V shed 5 bases, J shed 1 base, and the junction held 8 bases outside the gene matches. This CDR3 spans 17 amino acids. CDR1 and CDR2 from the germline V gene are MRHNA and SNTAGT. CDR3: CASSPFSGSRNTGELFF. CDR3 sequence (DNA): TGTGCCAGCAGTCCTTTTAGCGGGAGTAGGAACACCGGGGAGCTGTTTTTT.

Only a few counts were recorded for this clone. The chain has TRBV2 and TRBJ2-3, with 11 bases lining up with TRBD2. CDR3 length: 16 residues. Germline V lookup: CDR1 SNHLY, CDR2 FYNNEI. V was pared by 7 bases and J by 6 bases, with 12 bases of the junction left unmatched. CDR3 residues: CASTRLAGRVGDTQYF. The DNA of the CDR3 is TGTGCCAGCACCCGACTAGCGGGGAGGGTGGGGGATACGCAGTATTTT.

The chain uses TRBV7-9 and TRBJ1-2; D remains ambiguous. The CDR3 is made up of 12 amino acids. Between the trimmed V and J ends, which lost 6 bases and 4 bases, there was a span of 9 bases. Germline V gives CDR1 SEHNR, CDR2 FQNEAQ (reference sequence). DNA of the CDR3: TGTGCCAGCAGTAAAGGCACCTATGGCTACACCTTC. Its protein product is CASSKGTYGYTF.

This chain connects TRBV7-2 to TRBJ2-7; 8 positions match TRBD2. Looked up from germline, CDR1 is SGHTA and CDR2 is FQGNSA. This CDR3 has 14 residues. Unmatched junction bases numbered 5, after V lost 4 bases and J lost 3 bases. The CDR3 nucleotides are TGTGCCAGCAGCTCTAGTAGCGGGATCTACGAGCAGTACTTC. It translates to CASSSSSGIYEQYF.

The chain carries TRBV7-3 and TRBJ2-1, with 8 bases lining up with TRBD2. The CDR3 has 16 residues. Per the germline V gene, CDR1 is SGHTA and CDR2 is FQGTGA. The V segment lost 5 bases and the J segment 12 bases; nucleotides outside the gene matches: 18. In nucleotides, the CDR3 is TGTGCCAGCAGCGAGTCAGCGGGGGCCCTCCCCCGCCTGCAGTTCTTC. Translating it yields CASSESAGALPRLQFF.